This T cell receptor beta chain is from a study of metastatic and nonmetastatic thyroid tumors. Across the whole study: Comparative analysis of repertoires was undertaken across blood and tumor or nodule tissue obtained from malignant and benign thyroid patients.

Overall study findings and caveats: Benign nodules were reported to have significantly lower TCR beta diversity than malignant thyroid tumors, in blood and tumor.

Thyroid surgery had not been preceded by any treatment in any patient. This clone occurred many times. The antigen remains unidentified. CDR3 length equals 12 residues. Germline V gives CDR1 DFQATT, CDR2 SNEGSKA (reference sequence). Losses at the gene ends were 4 bases for V and 6 bases for J; bases not matched to a gene: 3. TCRdb redid the clone calls on the PCR reads using MiXCR. The sample has roughly 58,000 clones, 4% to 4.5% seen once; the top ten hold 20% to 25%. The sequence came from a female donor with papillary thyroid cancer or a benign thyroid nodule (not recorded which). Some clones in this sample may be carry-over from other donors' samples. Material for sequencing was blood. This rearrangement joins TRBV20-1 to TRBJ2-1; 7 bases fit TRBD2. The CDR3: CSATPSGNEQFF. In DNA form, the CDR3 reads TGCAGTGCTACGCCTAGCGGCAATGAGCAGTTCTTC.